This T cell receptor beta chain was profiled in a study of cytomegalovirus exposure and HLA in healthy donors. This clone was found a few times. Amplification used 60 Vbeta primers and 13 Jbeta primers. Sequenced by immunoSEQ multiplex PCR; TCRdb stores in-frame clones only, minus some. Among more than 95,000 clones listed, 55% to 75% were seen once. Germline CDR1 reads SGHNT; CDR2 reads YYREEE (reference sequence). CDR3 length equals 14 residues. The clonotype originates from a man aged 55-75 years in good health and CMV-seronegative. The sequencing input was PBMCs. J is TRBJ2-5 and V is TRBV5-4; 12 bases are a match to TRBD2. The J call could be wrong; TRBJ2-7 is a better fit for the DNA end. CDR3 nucleotide sequence: TGTGCCAGCAGCACTAGCGGGGGGCCGTACGAGCAGTACTTC. As protein: CASSTSGGPYEQYF.